This T cell receptor beta chain emerged from a study of vaccination and CD4 T cells after COVID-19. Study-wide context: Stimulation of the cells used overlapping spike peptide pools from SARS-CoV-2 and from the common cold coronaviruses HCoV-NL63, HCoV-OC43 and HCoV-229E. Study-level findings and limits: Clonotypes reactive to SARS-CoV-2 had a median that went up from approximately 21 to 40, but not significantly.

As concerns this clonotype: Its antigen is currently unknown.

The Oncomine TCR Beta short-read assay was applied to DNA of cultured CD4+ T cells. TCRdb re-analysed the PCR reads in MiXCR, keeping a single row per CDR3 protein. The sample carries several thousand distinct CDR3 sequences, roughly 67% recorded once. J lost 2 bases, V lost 5 bases, and 9 bases had no gene match. Germline CDR1 reads SGHVS; CDR2 reads FQNEAQ. The CDR3 totals 17 residues. Sample treatment: roughly 10-day PBMC culture with coronavirus spike peptide pools or control peptides (ViraFEST assay). By negative selection, CD4+ T cells were isolated once culture had run for about nine days. This clonotype was obtained from a human donor who had recovered from COVID-19. Sequenced: CD4+ T cells from blood, cultured in vitro. The rearrangement joins TRBV7-8 to TRBJ2-3; 11 nucleotides match TRBD2. The CDR3 spells CASSPRGTSGFTDTQYF. DNA for the CDR3: TGTGCCAGCAGCCCCAGAGGGACTAGCGGCTTCACAGATACGCAGTATTTT.